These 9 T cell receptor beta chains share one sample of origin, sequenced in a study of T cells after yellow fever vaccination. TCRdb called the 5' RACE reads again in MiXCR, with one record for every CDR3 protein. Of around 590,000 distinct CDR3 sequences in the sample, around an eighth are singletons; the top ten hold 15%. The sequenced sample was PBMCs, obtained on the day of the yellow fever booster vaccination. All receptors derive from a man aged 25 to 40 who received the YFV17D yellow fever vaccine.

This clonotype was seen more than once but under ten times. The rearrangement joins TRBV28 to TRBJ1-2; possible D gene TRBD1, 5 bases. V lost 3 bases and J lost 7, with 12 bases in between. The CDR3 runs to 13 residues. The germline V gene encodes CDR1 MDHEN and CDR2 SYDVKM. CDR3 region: CASSLGGLGGYTF. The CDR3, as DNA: TGTGCCAGCAGTTTGGGGGGTTTGGGTGGCTACACCTTC.

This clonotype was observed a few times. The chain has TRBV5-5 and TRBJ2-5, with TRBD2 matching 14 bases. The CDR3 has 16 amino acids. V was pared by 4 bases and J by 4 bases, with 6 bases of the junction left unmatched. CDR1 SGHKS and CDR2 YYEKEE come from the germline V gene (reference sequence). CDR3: CASSPLGLAGVETQYF. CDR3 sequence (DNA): TGTGCCAGCAGCCCCCTGGGACTAGCGGGAGTAGAGACCCAGTACTTC.

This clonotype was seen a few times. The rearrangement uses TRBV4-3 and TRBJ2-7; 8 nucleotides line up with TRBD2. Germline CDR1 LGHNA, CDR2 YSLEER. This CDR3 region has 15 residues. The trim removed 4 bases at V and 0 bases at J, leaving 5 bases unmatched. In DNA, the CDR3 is TGCGCCAGCAGCCGGGGTAGCGGGAACTCCTACGAGCAGTACTTC. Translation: CASSRGSGNSYEQYF.

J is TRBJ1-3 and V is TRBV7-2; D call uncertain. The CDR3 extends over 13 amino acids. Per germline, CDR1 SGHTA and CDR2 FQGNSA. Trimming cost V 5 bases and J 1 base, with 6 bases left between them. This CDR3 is CASSRRSGNTIYF. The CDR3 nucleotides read TGTGCCAGCAGCCGGCGTTCTGGAAACACCATATATTTT.

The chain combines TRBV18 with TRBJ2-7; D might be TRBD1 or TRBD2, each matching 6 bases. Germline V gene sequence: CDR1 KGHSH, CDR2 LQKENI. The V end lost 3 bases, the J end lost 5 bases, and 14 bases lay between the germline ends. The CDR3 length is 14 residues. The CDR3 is CASSPRGQGHEQYF. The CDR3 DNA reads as TGTGCCAGCTCACCCCGGGGGCAGGGCCACGAGCAGTACTTC. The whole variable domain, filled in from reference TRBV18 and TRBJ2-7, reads NAGVMQNPRHLVRRRGQEARLRCSPMKGHSHVYWYRQLPEEGLKFMVYLQKENIIDESGMPKERFSAEFPKEGPSILRIQQVVRGDSAAYFCASSPRGQGHEQYFGPGTRLTVT.

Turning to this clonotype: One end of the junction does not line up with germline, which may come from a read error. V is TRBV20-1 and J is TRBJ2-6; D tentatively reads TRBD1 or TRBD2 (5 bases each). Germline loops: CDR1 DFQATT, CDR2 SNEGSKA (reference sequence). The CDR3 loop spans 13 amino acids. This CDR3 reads CTAPMSGAYVLTF. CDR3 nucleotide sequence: TGCACTGCCCCAATGTCCGGGGCCTACGTCCTGACTTTC.

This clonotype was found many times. CDR3 amino acids: CASSLGQGVTEAFF. The CDR3 region has the DNA TGTGCCAGCAGCTTAGGCCAGGGAGTCACTGAAGCTTTCTTT. The V and J genes are TRBV11-2 and TRBJ1-1; the D gene is possibly TRBD1 (5 bases). CDR3 size: 14 residues. From germline, CDR1 is SGHAT and CDR2 FQNNGV. V was pared by 1 base and J by 4 bases, with 10 bases between. Based on the CDR3 plus reference TRBV11-2 and TRBJ1-1, the full variable domain is EAGVAQSPRYKIIEKRQSVAFWCNPISGHATLYWYQQILGQGPKLLIQFQNNGVVDDSQLPKDRFSAERLKGVDSTLKIQPAKLEDSAVYLCASSLGQGVTEAFFGQGTRLTVV.

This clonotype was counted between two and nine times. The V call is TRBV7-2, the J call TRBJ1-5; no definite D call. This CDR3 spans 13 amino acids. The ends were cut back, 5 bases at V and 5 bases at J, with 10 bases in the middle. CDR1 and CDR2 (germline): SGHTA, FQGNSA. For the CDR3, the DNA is TGTGCCAGCAGCACCTCACGGGATCAGCCCCAGCATTTT. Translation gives CASSTSRDQPQHF.

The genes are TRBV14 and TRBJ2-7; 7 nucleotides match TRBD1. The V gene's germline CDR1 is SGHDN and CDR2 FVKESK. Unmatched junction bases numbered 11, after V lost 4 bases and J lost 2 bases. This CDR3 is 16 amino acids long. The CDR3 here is CASSLMTGSRPYEQYF. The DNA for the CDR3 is TGTGCCAGCAGCCTAATGACAGGGAGTAGGCCCTACGAGCAGTACTTC.